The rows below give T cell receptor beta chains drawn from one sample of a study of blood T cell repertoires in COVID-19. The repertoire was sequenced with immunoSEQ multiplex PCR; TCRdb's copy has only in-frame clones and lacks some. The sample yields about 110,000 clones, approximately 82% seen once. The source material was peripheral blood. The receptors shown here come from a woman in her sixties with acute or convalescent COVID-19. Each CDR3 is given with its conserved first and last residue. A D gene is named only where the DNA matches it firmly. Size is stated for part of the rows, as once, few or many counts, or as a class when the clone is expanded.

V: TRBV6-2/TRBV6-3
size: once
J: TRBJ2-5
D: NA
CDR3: CASSPLLADQETQYF

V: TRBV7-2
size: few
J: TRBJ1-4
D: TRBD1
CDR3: CASSFRGTNEKLFF

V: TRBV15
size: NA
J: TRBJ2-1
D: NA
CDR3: CATSRDLGGGNNEQFF

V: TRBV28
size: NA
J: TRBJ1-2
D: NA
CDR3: CASSLGGRDYGYTF

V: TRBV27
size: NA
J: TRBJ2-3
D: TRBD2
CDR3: CASSLSASGRAVGYF

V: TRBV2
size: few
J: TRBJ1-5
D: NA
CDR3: CASTETGVMPQHF

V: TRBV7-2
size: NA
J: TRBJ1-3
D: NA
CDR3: CASQLGLPSGNTIYF

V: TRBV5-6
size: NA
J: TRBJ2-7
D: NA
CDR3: CASSLATGYEQYF

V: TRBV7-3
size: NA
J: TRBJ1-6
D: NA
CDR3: CASSLSRSSPLHF

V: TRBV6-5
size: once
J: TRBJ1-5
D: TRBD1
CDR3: CASSYKGQYSNQPQHF

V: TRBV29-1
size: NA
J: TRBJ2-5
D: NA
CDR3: CSGRRGQETQYF

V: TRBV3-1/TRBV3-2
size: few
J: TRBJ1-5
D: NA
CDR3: CASSTGSGNQPQHF

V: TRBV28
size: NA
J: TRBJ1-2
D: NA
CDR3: CASTRIPGRGRVGYTF

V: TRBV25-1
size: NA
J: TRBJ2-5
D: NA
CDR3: CASGQGIIAQYF

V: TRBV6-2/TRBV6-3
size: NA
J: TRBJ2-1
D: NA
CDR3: CASSYDSYNEQFF

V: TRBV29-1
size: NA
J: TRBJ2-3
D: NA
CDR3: CSVDRRGTDTQYF

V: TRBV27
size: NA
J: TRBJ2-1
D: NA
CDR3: CASSIPGRSYNEQFF

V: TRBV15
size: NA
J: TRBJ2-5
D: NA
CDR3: CATSRRAPWVGGEETQYF

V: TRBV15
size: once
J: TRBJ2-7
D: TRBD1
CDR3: CATSGPGQGNEQYF

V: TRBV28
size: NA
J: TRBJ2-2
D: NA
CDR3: CASSKRRDREDTGELFF

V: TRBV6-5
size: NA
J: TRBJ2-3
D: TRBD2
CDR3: CASSREGLTDTQYF

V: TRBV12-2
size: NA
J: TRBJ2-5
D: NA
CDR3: CASRLARPSGEQETQYF

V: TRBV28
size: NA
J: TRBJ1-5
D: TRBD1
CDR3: CASSSGTGNQPQHF

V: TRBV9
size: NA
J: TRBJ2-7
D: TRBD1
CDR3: CASSVGSRAGTGVYEQYF

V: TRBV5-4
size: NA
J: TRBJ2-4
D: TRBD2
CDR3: CASSAAGLAKNIQYF

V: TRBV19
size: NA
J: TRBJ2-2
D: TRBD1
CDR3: CASSIDRVTGELFF

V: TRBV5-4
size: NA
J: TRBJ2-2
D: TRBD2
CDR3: CASSFSGGGWGELFF

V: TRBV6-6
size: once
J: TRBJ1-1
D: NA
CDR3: CASSYGQGGSTEAFF

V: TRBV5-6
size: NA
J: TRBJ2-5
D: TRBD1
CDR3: CASSLEQGAETQYF

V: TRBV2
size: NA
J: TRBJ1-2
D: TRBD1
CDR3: CASSETGGNYGYTF

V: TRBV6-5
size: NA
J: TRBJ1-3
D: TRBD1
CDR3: CASSRTGAGNTIYF

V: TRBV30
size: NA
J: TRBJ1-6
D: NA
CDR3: CAWSQQVNSPLHF

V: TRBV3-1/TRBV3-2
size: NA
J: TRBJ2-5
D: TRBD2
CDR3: CASSQSGTRLRKTQYF

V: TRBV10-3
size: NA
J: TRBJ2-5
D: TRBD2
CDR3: CAISDQRGLNQETQYF

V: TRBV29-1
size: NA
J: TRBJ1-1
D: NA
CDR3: CSVGASNTEAFF

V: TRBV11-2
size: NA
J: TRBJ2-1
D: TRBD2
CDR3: CASRSRLAENNEQFF

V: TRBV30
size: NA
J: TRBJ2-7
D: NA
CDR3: CAWSWGGEQYF

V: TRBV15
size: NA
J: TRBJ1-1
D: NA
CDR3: CATSPNRGITEAFF

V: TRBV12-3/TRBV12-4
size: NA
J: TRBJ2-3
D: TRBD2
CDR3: CASIEGGMDTQYF

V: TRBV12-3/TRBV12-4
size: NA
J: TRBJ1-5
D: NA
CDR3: CASSRGNQPQHF

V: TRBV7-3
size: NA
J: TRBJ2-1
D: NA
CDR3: CASSLNQGGSLNEQFF

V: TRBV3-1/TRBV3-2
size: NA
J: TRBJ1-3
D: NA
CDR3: CASSRQVSGNTIYF

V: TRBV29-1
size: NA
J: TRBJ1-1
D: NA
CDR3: CSVGQEGEAFF

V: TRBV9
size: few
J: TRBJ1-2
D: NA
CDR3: CASSLSGGYGYTF

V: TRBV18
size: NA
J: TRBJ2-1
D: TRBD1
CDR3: CASSQTGAFYNEQFF

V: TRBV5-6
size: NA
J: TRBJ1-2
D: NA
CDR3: CASSLGPLGNGYTF

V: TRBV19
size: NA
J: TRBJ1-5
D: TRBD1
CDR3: CASRDRGNQPQHF